Below are 6 T cell receptor beta chains sequenced from a single sample in a study of shared clonotypes between healthy human individuals (dated by TCRdb to the early 2020s). Library method: the immunoSEQ multiplex PCR assay. This immuneACCESS table, as held by TCRdb, lists in-frame sequences with V and J called but not all clones. Of the missing ones, under half trace to an unresolved V gene in checked studies; the others have no known cause. The sample table records hundreds of thousands of clones; 72% of these occur just once. The ten biggest clones cover around 1.8% of the sample. The sequenced sample consisted of memory CD4+ T cells sorted from blood. The meaning of the sample's cell subset or site label: CD45RA-negative fraction. These receptors were taken from a woman under 40 in good health.

The CDR3 coding sequence is TGTGCCAGCAGCACGGACGGAAACAATGAGCAGTTCTTC. Translating it yields CASSTDGNNEQFF. The rearrangement links TRBV11-3 to TRBJ2-1; D unresolved. V gave up 5 bases and J gave up 5 bases, with 10 bases separating them. CDR3 length: 13 residues. CDR1 is SGHNT, CDR2 YENEEA, per germline.

The chain uses TRBV5-5 and TRBJ2-3; 8 bases line up with TRBD1. Trimming took 4 bases from V and 6 from J; bases not matched to a gene: 10. The germline CDR1 and CDR2 sequences are SGHKS and YYEKEE (reference sequence). The CDR3 loop spans 15 amino acids. CDR3 region: CASSPGQGKVDTQYF. The CDR3 region has the DNA TGTGCCAGCAGCCCCGGACAGGGAAAAGTTGATACGCAGTATTTT.

The V and J genes are TRBV2 and TRBJ1-1; 10 nucleotides match TRBD1. The J segment lost 5 bases and the V segment lost 9 bases, leaving 9 bases of the junction unmatched. Germline V gene data show CDR1 as SNHLY and CDR2 as FYNNEI. The CDR3 runs 14 residues. CDR3 sequence: CASPDRGRETEAFF. The CDR3 DNA reads as TGTGCCAGTCCCGACAGGGGGCGAGAGACTGAAGCTTTCTTT.

The chain combines TRBV5-5 with TRBJ2-1; D is unclear. Germline V CDR1 and CDR2: SGHKS, YYEKEE (reference sequence). This CDR3 is 13 amino acids long. V dropped 4 bases and J dropped 5 bases, with 10 bases sitting between them. This chain's CDR3 is CASSLATHNEQFF. CDR3 nucleotides: TGTGCCAGCAGCCTCGCGACTCACAATGAGCAGTTCTTC.

The V call is TRBV28, the J call TRBJ2-3; D is perhaps TRBD2 (6 bases). The CDR3 loop spans 15 amino acids. V was clipped by 6 bases and J by 0 bases, with 13 bases between them. Germline CDR1 is MDHEN and CDR2 is SYDVKM. The CDR3 loop is CASSYSGASTDTQYF. CDR3 nucleotides: TGTGCCAGCAGCTATAGCGGTGCTAGCACAGATACGCAGTATTTT.

The chain recombines TRBV6-5 with TRBJ2-1; D is possibly TRBD1 (6 bases). With 6 bases removed from V and 2 bases from J, the gap between germline ends came to 14 bases. CDR3 length: 15 amino acids. Germline-derived CDR1 and CDR2 are MNHEY and SVGAGI. The CDR3 DNA reads TGTGCCAGCAGGATTAGTGGGGGCGCCTACAATGAGCAGTTCTTC. This sequence encodes CASRISGGAYNEQFF.